The T cell receptor (beta chain) described here comes from a study of blood T cells in healthy people across ages. This clonotype was seen more than once but under ten times. A second PCR, run for roughly 7 to 11 cycles, used a sample-barcoded 5' primer plus a J-beta primer mix. TCRdb used MiXCR to reprocess the 5' RACE reads, holding one entry per CDR3 protein. The sample yields hundreds of thousands of distinct CDR3 sequences, 45% to 70% seen once. Isolation of PBMCs gave at least 7 million cells per sample. Germline V CDR1 and CDR2: DFQATT, SNEGSKA (reference sequence). CDR3 size: 16 residues. With V trimmed by 1 base and J by 1 base, 6 bases remained unmatched.

This clonotype was sampled from a man aged 35 to 55 in good health. The chain couples TRBV20-1 to TRBJ2-5; 10 bases fit TRBD2. The material sequenced was blood. The CDR3 sequence: CSARVSLAGRQETQYF. CDR3 sequence (DNA): TGCAGTGCTAGAGTATCACTAGCGGGGCGCCAAGAGACCCAGTACTTC.